The rows below give T cell receptor beta chains drawn from one sample of a study of pediatric ulcerative colitis. Assay used: immunoSEQ multiplex PCR; TCRdb lists only in-frame clones, some missing. The sample holds 30,000 to 40,000 clones, 75% seen once. The sequenced sample consisted of gut tissue. The receptors originated from a boy aged 5-17 years with severe ulcerative colitis. Each CDR3 is given with its conserved first and last residue. D genes are given only for firm matches. Some rows have no size entry. The others give once, few or many, or a class for an expanded clone.

d_gene,abundance,v_gene,CDR3aa
NA,NA,TRBV6-6,CASSYSTTGYEQYF
NA,NA,TRBV6-5,CASSPEQRRFEQFF
NA,few,TRBV6-1,CASSEAIPGVYNEQFF
NA,NA,TRBV2,CASSEDSYSNQPQHF
NA,NA,TRBV28,CASSLYGGVNTEAFF
TRBD1,few,TRBV28,CASSLDRLHNSPLHF
NA,NA,TRBV5-1,CASSSDGVEQYF
NA,NA,TRBV4-1,CASSREGGRERGVIDTQYF
NA,NA,TRBV7-9,CASSPPESGSYNEQFF
NA,NA,TRBV5-1,CASSLQGEFTEAFF
NA,NA,TRBV5-1,CASSQEGPSREKLFF
TRBD2,NA,TRBV2,CASRALAPWGETQYF
TRBD1,NA,TRBV20-1,CSAWGQQQYF
TRBD1,few,TRBV5-1,CASSSGGTGASGANVLTF
NA,NA,TRBV14,CASSQVDRNTGELFF
NA,NA,TRBV5-4,CASSLASYEQYF
NA,NA,TRBV7-9,CASSFSGNTIYF
TRBD1,NA,TRBV5-1,CASSTGQDYEQYF
TRBD2,NA,TRBV30,CAWSIRGVPGYEQYF
TRBD2,NA,TRBV7-2,CASSLSGGAYNEQFF
NA,NA,TRBV7-9,CASSLITDAGRETQYF
NA,few,TRBV28,CASSRQDLDKNIQYF
NA,once,TRBV5-1,CASSYQSTSGGPTDTQYF
NA,few,TRBV5-1,CASSRRASSEIGRNTEAFF
NA,NA,TRBV6-1,CASSESGVFSYNEQFF
NA,NA,TRBV7-8,CASSSDPDTQYF
NA,few,TRBV19,CASSTRAIGYTF
NA,NA,TRBV19,CASSIRWSAGELFF
NA,NA,TRBV4-1,CASRPTEGIGEKLFF
NA,NA,TRBV4-1,CASSQGITADYEQYF
TRBD1,once,TRBV18,CASSPGTGVMNTEAFF
NA,NA,TRBV2,CASSDRPSGANVLTF
NA,NA,TRBV9,CASSPRGGGAYNEQFF
TRBD1,NA,TRBV6-5,CASSSGTGVQFF
TRBD1,NA,TRBV19,CASSKMPGQRIETQYF
NA,NA,TRBV2,CASSEKGRDQETQYF
NA,NA,TRBV19,CASSTRTERPYEQYF
NA,few,TRBV15,CATSRDKGHNQPQHF
TRBD2,NA,TRBV28,CASRTSGGAQETQYF
TRBD1,once,TRBV7-3,CASSKIGGADSGELFF
NA,NA,TRBV6-5,CASSYSGISMDTQYF
NA,NA,TRBV6-5,CASSYGRYTEAFF
TRBD1,NA,TRBV28,CASSRSTGSGNQPQHF
NA,NA,TRBV4-1,CASSWVRATKTYEQYF
NA,NA,TRBV5-4,CASVEGGGNPYEQYF
NA,NA,TRBV12-5,CASGLGIVGQETQYF
NA,NA,TRBV2,CASRGNQETQYF
NA,NA,TRBV6-5,CASSYNPVGRGGKLFF
TRBD2,NA,TRBV10-1,CASSEASGTSYNEQFF
NA,NA,TRBV28,CASSLGNYEQYF